This passage covers 28 T cell receptor beta chains from one sample sequenced in a study of shared clonotypes between healthy human individuals. Sequencing used immunoSEQ multiplex PCR; TCRdb keeps in-frame clones, though not all of them. The table has over a million clones, approximately 96% seen once. The sequenced material came from naive CD4+ T cells sorted from blood. As to subset: CD45RA+ positively selected. These receptors came from a young man in good health.

This chain uses TRBV10-3 with TRBJ2-2; 7 bases are a match to TRBD2. The CDR3 totals 16 residues. With V trimmed by 6 bases and J by 5 bases, 12 bases remained unmatched. Germline CDR1 and CDR2: ENHRY and SYGVKD. The DNA of the CDR3 is TGTGCCATCAGCCCCCGAGCGGGGCCGAGGACCGGGGAGCTGTTTTTT. It encodes CAISPRAGPRTGELFF.

The J gene is TRBJ1-1, the V gene TRBV10-2; the D gene is possibly TRBD1 (6 bases). The CDR3 consists of 15 residues. Trimming removed 1 base from V and 4 bases from J, with 13 bases in between. Per germline, CDR1 WSHSY and CDR2 SAAADI. The DNA of the CDR3 is TGCGCCAGCAGTGAGTTGAACCAGGGGACCACTGAAGCTTTCTTT. Translated, it gives CASSELNQGTTEAFF.

The V call is TRBV29-1, the J call TRBJ2-1; 10 bases agree with TRBD2. From germline, CDR1 is SQVTM and CDR2 ANQGSEA. The V gene end was trimmed by 6 bases and the J gene end by 4 bases; junction bases not matched to a gene: 6. This CDR3 region has 14 residues. The CDR3 is CSVVSGRAYNEQFF. Written as DNA, the CDR3 is TGCAGCGTCGTGAGCGGGAGGGCTTACAATGAGCAGTTCTTC.

This clone has only one observation. This rearrangement joins TRBV28 to TRBJ2-1, with 8 bases that match TRBD2. Germline assignment: CDR1 MDHEN and CDR2 SYDVKM. Unmatched junction bases numbered 9, after V lost 7 bases and J lost 4 bases. The CDR3 loop spans 15 amino acids. The CDR3 protein is CASTPGLVPYNEQFF. The CDR3 region has the DNA TGTGCCAGCACCCCGGGACTAGTTCCATACAATGAGCAGTTCTTC.

V and J are TRBV29-1 and TRBJ2-1; TRBD2 matches 9 bases. Unmatched junction bases numbered 9, after V lost 0 bases and J lost 12 bases. Germline-derived CDR1 and CDR2 are SQVTM and ANQGSEA. The CDR3 spans 14 residues. CDR3: CSVEEVLAGERQFF. CDR3 sequence (DNA): TGCAGCGTTGAAGAGGTGTTAGCGGGAGAAAGGCAGTTCTTC.

This sequence joins TRBV15 and TRBJ2-5, with D hard to call. The CDR3 consists of 12 residues. V lost 2 bases and J lost 5, with 6 bases in between. Germline values: CDR1 LNHNV, CDR2 YYDKDF (reference sequence). In DNA form, the CDR3 reads TGTGCCACCAGCAGACCTTCGGAGACCCAGTACTTC. It is translated as CATSRPSETQYF.

The genes are TRBV29-1 and TRBJ1-2; no firm D call. The length of the CDR3 is 11 residues. Between the trimmed V and J ends, which lost 4 bases and 4 bases, there was a span of 7 bases. Germline V gene lookup returns CDR1 SQVTM and CDR2 ANQGSEA. The DNA for the CDR3 is TGCAGCGTTGCCCTTAGCTATGGCTACACCTTC. It encodes CSVALSYGYTF. The variable domain in full, with the rest retrieved from reference TRBV29-1 and TRBJ1-2, is SAVISQKPSRDICQRGTSLTIQCQVDSQVTMMFWYRQQPGQSLTLIATANQGSEATYESGFVIDKFPISRPNLTFSTLTVSNMSPEDSSIYLCSVALSYGYTFGSGTRLTVV.

This chain joins TRBV5-4 and TRBJ2-3, with D maybe TRBD2 (5 bases). V was shortened by 0 bases and J by 5 bases, with 19 bases between the two germline ends. Germline V CDR1 and CDR2: SGHNT, YYREEE (reference sequence). There are 17 residues in the CDR3. The CDR3 DNA follows: TGTGCCAGCAGCTTGGGTCCGACTATCCTTTTGATAGATACGCAGTATTTT. Its protein product is CASSLGPTILLIDTQYF.

This clone was seen a single time. The V and J genes are TRBV7-6 and TRBJ2-4; 7 nucleotides agree with TRBD1. Trimming removed 5 bases from V and 12 bases from J; junction bases left unmatched: 10. The CDR3 extends over 13 amino acids. Germline assignment: CDR1 SGHVS and CDR2 FNYEAQ. The CDR3 nucleotides are TGTGCCAGCAGCATGGGACAGCAGGGGCCTCAGTACTTC. It is translated as CASSMGQQGPQYF.

The chain links TRBV5-1 to TRBJ2-1; D ambiguous. The CDR3 length is 17 residues. Germline CDR1 is SGHRS and CDR2 is YFSETQ. Trimming removed 0 bases at V and 6 bases at J, with 19 bases between. The CDR3 protein is CASSLVASRTGPNEQFF. CDR3 coding DNA: TGCGCCAGCAGCTTGGTAGCCAGCCGTACCGGCCCCAATGAGCAGTTCTTC.

The rearrangement links TRBV7-2 to TRBJ1-5, with a possible D match to TRBD1 (5 bases). This CDR3 comprises 15 residues. In germline, CDR1 is SGHTA, CDR2 FQGNSA. V lost 0 bases, J lost 6 bases, and 12 bases lay in between. CDR3 nucleotide sequence: TGTGCCAGCAGCTTAGCGGGAAGTCAGGGTCAGCCCCAGCATTTT. Its protein product is CASSLAGSQGQPQHF.

This clone is a singleton in its sample. V and J are TRBV11-2 and TRBJ2-1, with D unresolved. Trimming took 7 bases from V and 2 from J, leaving 18 bases between them. The CDR3 sequence is 16 residues long. Germline values: CDR1 SGHAT, CDR2 FQNNGV. The CDR3 loop reads CASTPGKMGTYNEQFF. In nucleotides, the CDR3 is TGTGCCAGCACCCCCGGTAAGATGGGGACCTACAATGAGCAGTTCTTC.

The sample holds a few counts of this clone. The rearrangement uses TRBV7-6 and TRBJ2-7; tentative D call: TRBD2 (6 bases). Germline-derived CDR1 and CDR2 are SGHVS and FNYEAQ. The length of the CDR3 is 16 residues. The V end lost 4 bases, the J end lost 8 bases, and 24 bases lay between the germline ends. Here the CDR3 DNA reads TGTGCCAGCAGCTCTAGATTGGGATCTAGCGTCCCCAAGCAGTACTTC. Translated, it gives CASSSRLGSSVPKQYF.

Only one count was recorded for this clone. This chain uses TRBV28 with TRBJ1-2; 8 nucleotides align to TRBD1. This CDR3 spans 16 amino acids. Unmatched junction bases numbered 12, after V lost 3 bases and J lost 6 bases. Germline CDR1 is MDHEN and CDR2 is SYDVKM. The CDR3 protein is CASSFPPNAGGNGYTF. Written as DNA, the CDR3 is TGTGCCAGCAGTTTCCCTCCTAATGCAGGGGGCAATGGCTACACCTTC.

The chain is built from TRBV27 and TRBJ2-7, with D possibly TRBD1 on 5 matching bases. V lost 6 bases to trimming and J lost 0 bases, with 12 bases between them. The CDR3 sequence is 14 residues long. Germline V gene lookup returns CDR1 MNHEY and CDR2 SMNVEV (reference sequence). The CDR3 DNA follows: TGTGCCAGCAGAACTTGGGGCAGCTCCTACGAGCAGTACTTC. It specifies CASRTWGSSYEQYF.

V is TRBV6-5 and J is TRBJ2-3; TRBD1 matches 9 bases. The J segment lost 5 bases and the V segment lost 9 bases, leaving 12 bases of the junction unmatched. The CDR3 covers 15 residues. Germline V lookup: CDR1 MNHEY, CDR2 SVGAGI. In nucleotides, the CDR3 is TGTGCCAGTTCCCGTGTGGACAGGGGATTAGATACGCAGTATTTT. This gives the protein CASSRVDRGLDTQYF.

The chain links TRBV10-2 to TRBJ1-4; D gene unclear. Germline V gene lookup returns CDR1 WSHSY and CDR2 SAAADI. V gave up 8 bases and J gave up 5 bases, with 12 bases separating them. This CDR3 is built from 13 residues. CDR3 in amino acids: CASSPGRNEKLFF. The CDR3 DNA sequence: TGCGCCAGCTCCCCGGGGAGGAATGAAAAACTGTTTTTT.

The V and J genes are TRBV7-8 and TRBJ2-2; no clear D. Germline CDR1 and CDR2: SGHVS and FQNEAQ. The CDR3 length is 14 residues. V dropped 1 base and J dropped 8 bases, with 11 bases sitting between them. This CDR3 reads CASSLGARVGELFF. For the CDR3, the DNA is TGTGCCAGCAGCTTAGGAGCTCGGGTTGGGGAGCTGTTTTTT.

This clone was counted only a few times. The V call is TRBV5-1, the J call TRBJ1-1; 11 nucleotides line up with TRBD1. Germline V lookup: CDR1 SGHRS, CDR2 YFSETQ. This CDR3 comprises 13 residues. J lost 8 bases, V lost 4 bases, and 4 bases had no gene match. The CDR3 bases are TGCGCCAGCAGCATGGGACAGGGGGGAGAAGCTTTCTTT. Its protein is CASSMGQGGEAFF.

The CDR3 DNA reads as TGTGCCAGCAGTCAGACCGGGACAGCTGGAAACACCATATATTTT. It encodes CASSQTGTAGNTIYF. This sequence joins TRBV28 and TRBJ1-3; TRBD1 matches at 7 bases. This CDR3 region has 15 residues. The J segment lost 2 bases and the V segment lost 5 bases, leaving 6 bases of the junction unmatched. Per the germline V gene, CDR1 is MDHEN and CDR2 is SYDVKM.

V usage is TRBV7-2 and J usage is TRBJ1-3; no firm D call. The CDR3 extends over 13 amino acids. Germline-derived CDR1 and CDR2 are SGHTA and FQGNSA. The CDR3 DNA reads TGTGCGGGCTCCTCCCCTGGTGGAAACACCATATATTTT. This codes for CAGSSPGGNTIYF.

The CDR3 DNA is TGTGCCAGCAGTCGGACAGGTGGACCGATGAACACTGAAGCTTTCTTT. Protein product: CASSRTGGPMNTEAFF. The chain has TRBV6-4 and TRBJ1-1; 7 nucleotides align to TRBD1. The germline V gene encodes CDR1 MRHNA and CDR2 SNTAGT. The trim removed 5 bases at V and 0 bases at J, leaving 9 bases unmatched. The CDR3 totals 16 residues.

The chain has TRBV19 and TRBJ1-5, with D possibly TRBD1 on 5 matching bases. Germline CDR1 reads LNHDA; CDR2 reads SQIVND (reference sequence). The V end lost 7 bases, the J end lost 5 bases, and 15 bases lay between the germline ends. The CDR3 extends over 14 amino acids. The CDR3 loop is CASTYRAGHQPQHF. The CDR3 coding sequence is TGTGCCAGTACCTATCGGGCAGGGCATCAGCCCCAGCATTTT.

This chain uses TRBV4-2 with TRBJ2-5; 9 bases agree with TRBD1. Per the germline V gene, CDR1 is LGHNA and CDR2 is YNFKEQ. CDR3 length: 17 residues. V was clipped by 1 base and J by 2 bases; unmatched bases: 8. The CDR3 spells CASSQAQPGQGQETQYF. CDR3 bases: TGTGCCAGCAGCCAAGCTCAACCGGGACAGGGACAAGAGACCCAGTACTTC.

The chain couples TRBV19 to TRBJ2-1, with D perhaps matching TRBD1 or TRBD2 (5 bases each). The V gene's germline CDR1 is LNHDA and CDR2 SQIVND (reference sequence). The CDR3 covers 15 residues. V was pared by 7 bases and J by 6 bases, with 19 bases between. The CDR3: CASNTGRLIVNEQFF. CDR3 sequence (DNA): TGTGCCAGTAACACGGGACGGCTTATCGTCAATGAGCAGTTCTTC.

The chain has TRBV18 and TRBJ2-1, with 13 nucleotides matching TRBD2. Germline assignment: CDR1 KGHSH and CDR2 LQKENI. CDR3 length equals 17 residues. V shed 3 bases and J 3 bases; nucleotides not matched to a gene: 5. CDR3 nucleotide sequence: TGTGCCAGCTCACCTCCCCGGACTAGCGGGAGCTACAATGAGCAGTTCTTC. Translation gives CASSPPRTSGSYNEQFF.

V usage is TRBV5-1 and J usage is TRBJ2-5; 9 positions match TRBD1. Trimming removed 4 bases from V and 2 bases from J; junction bases left unmatched: 24. The CDR3 is 21 amino acids. Germline V lookup: CDR1 SGHRS, CDR2 YFSETQ. The CDR3 loop is CASSNRDRVRFLPRIQETQYF. Here the CDR3 DNA reads TGCGCCAGCAGCAACCGGGACAGGGTTCGATTCCTTCCGCGGATACAAGAGACCCAGTACTTC.

The V gene is TRBV11-3, the J gene TRBJ2-5; 8 bases map to TRBD1. Germline V gene sequence: CDR1 SGHNT, CDR2 YENEEA. The V gene end was trimmed by 5 bases and the J gene end by 5 bases; junction bases not matched to a gene: 10. The CDR3 has 15 residues. Here the CDR3 DNA reads TGTGCCAGCAGCATGGGGACAGGATGGGGGGAGACCCAGTACTTC. It is translated as CASSMGTGWGETQYF. The complete variable domain, with remaining parts taken from reference TRBV11-3 and TRBJ2-5, reads EAGVVQSPRYKIIEKKQPVAFWCNPISGHNTLYWYLQNLGQGPELLIRYENEEAVDDSQLPKDRFSAERLKGVDSTLKIQPAELGDSAVYLCASSMGTGWGETQYFGPGTRLLVL.